Given below is one TCR beta chain in context. The antigen is not known. The entry originates in a study of radiation and T cells in renal cell carcinoma. Points from the study as a whole: From baseline, blood top tumor clonotypes peaked at 2 weeks post-radiation. No pretreatment tumor biopsies were available for baseline clonotypes.

Here immunoSEQ multiplex PCR was the method, and the copy in TCRdb shows in-frame clones only, minus some. The table shows approximately 170,000 clones, with 88% occurring only once. Documented time point: blood 4 weeks post-SBRT, at nephrectomy. As for treatment: 15 Gy SBRT to primary tumor, nephrectomy 4 weeks later. Nephrectomy followed 15 Gy stereotactic body radiation by 4 weeks. This renal cell carcinoma was of the clear cell type. Germline CDR1 SGHRS, CDR2 YFSETQ. Deletions cut 0 bases from V and 6 bases from J, with 3 bases between. The CDR3 covers 11 residues. This material consisted of blood, taken from a patient whose treatment included radiotherapy and nephrectomy. V usage is TRBV5-1 and J usage is TRBJ2-5; no clear D gene. This TCR was sampled from a woman aged 50 to 65 with renal cell carcinoma. CDR3 sequence (DNA): TGCGCCAGCAGCTTGGTCCAGACCCAGTACTTC. Its protein product is CASSLVQTQYF. Drawing the rest from reference TRBV5-1 and TRBJ2-5, the complete variable domain is KAGVTQTPRYLIKTRGQQVTLSCSPISGHRSVSWYQQTPGQGLQFLFEYFSETQRNKGNFPGRFSGRQFSNSRSEMNVSTLELGDSALYLCASSLVQTQYFGPGTRLLVL.